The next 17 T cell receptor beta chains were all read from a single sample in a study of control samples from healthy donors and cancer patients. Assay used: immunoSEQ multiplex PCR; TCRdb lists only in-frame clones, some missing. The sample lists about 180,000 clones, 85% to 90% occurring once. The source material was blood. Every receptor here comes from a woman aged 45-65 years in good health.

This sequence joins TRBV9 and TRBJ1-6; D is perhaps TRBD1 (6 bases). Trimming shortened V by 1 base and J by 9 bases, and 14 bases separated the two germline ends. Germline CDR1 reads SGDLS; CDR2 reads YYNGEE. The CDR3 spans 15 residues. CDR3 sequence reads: CASSVSRDTLSPLHF. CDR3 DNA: TGTGCCAGCAGCGTATCTCGGGACACCCTTTCACCCCTCCACTTT.

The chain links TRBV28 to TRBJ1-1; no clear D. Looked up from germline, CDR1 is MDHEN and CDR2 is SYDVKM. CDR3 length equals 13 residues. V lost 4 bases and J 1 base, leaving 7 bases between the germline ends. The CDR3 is CASSSWGNTEAFF. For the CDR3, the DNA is TGTGCCAGCAGTTCGTGGGGGAACACTGAAGCTTTCTTT. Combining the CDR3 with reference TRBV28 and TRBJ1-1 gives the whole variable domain DVKVTQSSRYLVKRTGEKVFLECVQDMDHENMFWYRQDPGLGLRLIYFSYDVKMKEKGDIPEGYSVSREKKERFSLILESASTNQTSMYLCASSSWGNTEAFFGQGTRLTVV.

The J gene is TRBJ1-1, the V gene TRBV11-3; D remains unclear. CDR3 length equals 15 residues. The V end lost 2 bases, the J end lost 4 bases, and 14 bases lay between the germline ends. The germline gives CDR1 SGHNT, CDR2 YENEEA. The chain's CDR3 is CASSLSGGAGTEAFF. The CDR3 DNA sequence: TGTGCCAGCAGCTTATCGGGCGGAGCTGGCACTGAAGCTTTCTTT. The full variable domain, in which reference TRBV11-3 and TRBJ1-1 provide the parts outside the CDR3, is EAGVVQSPRYKIIEKKQPVAFWCNPISGHNTLYWYLQNLGQGPELLIRYENEEAVDDSQLPKDRFSAERLKGVDSTLKIQPAELGDSAVYLCASSLSGGAGTEAFFGQGTRLTVV.

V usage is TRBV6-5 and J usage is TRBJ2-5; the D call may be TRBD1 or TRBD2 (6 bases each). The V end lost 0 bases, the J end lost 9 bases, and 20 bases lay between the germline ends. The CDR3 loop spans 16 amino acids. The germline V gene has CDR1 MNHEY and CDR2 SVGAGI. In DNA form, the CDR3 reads TGTGCCAGCAGTTACTCAAGCCGGGGGCCCTTTGGGGCCCAGTACTTC. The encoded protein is CASSYSSRGPFGAQYF.

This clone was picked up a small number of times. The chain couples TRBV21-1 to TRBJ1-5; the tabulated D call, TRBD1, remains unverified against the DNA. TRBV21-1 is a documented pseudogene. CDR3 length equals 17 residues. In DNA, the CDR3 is TGTGCCAGCAGCAAAGCTTCATCAGGGTTTAGCAATCAGCCCCAGCATTTT. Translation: CASSKASSGFSNQPQHF.

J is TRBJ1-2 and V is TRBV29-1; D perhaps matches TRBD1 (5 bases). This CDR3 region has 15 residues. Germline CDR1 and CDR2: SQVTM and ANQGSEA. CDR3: CTLGGGGIFGYGYTF. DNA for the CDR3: TGCACCCTGGGGGGGGGAGGGATTTTTGGCTATGGCTACACCTTC. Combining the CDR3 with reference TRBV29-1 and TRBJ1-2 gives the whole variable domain SAVISQKPSRDICQRGTSLTIQCQVDSQVTMMFWYRQQPGQSLTLIATANQGSEATYESGFVIDKFPISRPNLTFSTLTVSNMSPEDSSIYLCTLGGGGIFGYGYTFGSGTRLTVV.

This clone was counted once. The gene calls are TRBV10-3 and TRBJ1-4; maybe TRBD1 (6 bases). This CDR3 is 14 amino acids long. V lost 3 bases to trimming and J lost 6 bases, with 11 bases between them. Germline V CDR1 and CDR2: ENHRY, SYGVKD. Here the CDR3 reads CAISEAGADEKLFF. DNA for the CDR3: TGTGCCATCAGTGAAGCGGGGGCGGATGAAAAACTGTTTTTT.

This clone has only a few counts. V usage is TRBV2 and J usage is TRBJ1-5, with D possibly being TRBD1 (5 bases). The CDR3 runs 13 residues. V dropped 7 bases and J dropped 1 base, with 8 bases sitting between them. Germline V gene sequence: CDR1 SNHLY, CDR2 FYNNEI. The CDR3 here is CASIRDSNQPQHF. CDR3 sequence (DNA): TGTGCCAGCATCCGGGACAGCAATCAGCCCCAGCATTTT.

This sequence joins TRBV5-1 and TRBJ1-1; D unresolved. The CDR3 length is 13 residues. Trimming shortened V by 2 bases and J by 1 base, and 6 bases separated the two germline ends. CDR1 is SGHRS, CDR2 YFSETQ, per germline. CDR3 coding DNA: TGCGCCAGCAGCTTTCGGACGAACACTGAAGCTTTCTTT. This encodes CASSFRTNTEAFF.

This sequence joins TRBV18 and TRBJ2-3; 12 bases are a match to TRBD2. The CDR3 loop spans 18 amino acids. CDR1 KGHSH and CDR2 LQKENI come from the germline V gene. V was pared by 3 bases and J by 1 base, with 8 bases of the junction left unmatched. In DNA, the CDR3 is TGTGCCAGCTCACCCTCCCTAGCGGGGGGGCCTGGCACAGATACGCAGTATTTT. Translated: CASSPSLAGGPGTDTQYF. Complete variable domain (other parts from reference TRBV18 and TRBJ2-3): NAGVMQNPRHLVRRRGQEARLRCSPMKGHSHVYWYRQLPEEGLKFMVYLQKENIIDESGMPKERFSAEFPKEGPSILRIQQVVRGDSAAYFCASSPSLAGGPGTDTQYFGPGTRLTVL.

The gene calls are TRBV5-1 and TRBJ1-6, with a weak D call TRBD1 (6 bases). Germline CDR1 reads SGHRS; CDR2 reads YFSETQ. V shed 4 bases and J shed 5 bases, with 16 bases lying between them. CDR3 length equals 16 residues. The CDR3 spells CASSLLAGADNSPLHF. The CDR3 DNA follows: TGCGCCAGCAGCCTACTGGCGGGGGCAGATAATTCACCCCTCCACTTT.

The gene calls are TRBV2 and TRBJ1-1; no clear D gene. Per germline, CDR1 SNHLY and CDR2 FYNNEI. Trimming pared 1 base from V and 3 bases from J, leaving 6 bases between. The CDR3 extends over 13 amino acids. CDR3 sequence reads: CASSEGPDTEAFF. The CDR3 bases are TGTGCCAGCAGTGAAGGACCCGACACTGAAGCTTTCTTT.

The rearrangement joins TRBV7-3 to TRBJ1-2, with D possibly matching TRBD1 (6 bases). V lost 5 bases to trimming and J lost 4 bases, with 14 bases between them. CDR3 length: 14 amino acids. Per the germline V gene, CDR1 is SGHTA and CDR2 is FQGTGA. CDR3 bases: TGTGCCAGCAGCCCAGGGGCGGGTGGCTATGGCTACACCTTC. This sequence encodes CASSPGAGGYGYTF.

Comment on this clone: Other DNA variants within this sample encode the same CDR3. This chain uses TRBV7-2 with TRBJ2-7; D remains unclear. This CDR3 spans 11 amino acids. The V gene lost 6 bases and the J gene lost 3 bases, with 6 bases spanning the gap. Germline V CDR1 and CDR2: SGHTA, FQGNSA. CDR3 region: CASSSFYEQYF. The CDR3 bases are TGTGCCAGCAGTAGCTTCTACGAGCAGTACTTC.

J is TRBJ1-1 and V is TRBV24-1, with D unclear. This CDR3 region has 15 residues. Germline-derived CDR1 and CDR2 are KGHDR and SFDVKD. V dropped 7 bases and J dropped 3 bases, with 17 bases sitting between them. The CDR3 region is CATRLPDFLDTEAFF. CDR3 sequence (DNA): TGTGCCACCAGATTACCCGACTTCCTAGACACTGAAGCTTTCTTT.

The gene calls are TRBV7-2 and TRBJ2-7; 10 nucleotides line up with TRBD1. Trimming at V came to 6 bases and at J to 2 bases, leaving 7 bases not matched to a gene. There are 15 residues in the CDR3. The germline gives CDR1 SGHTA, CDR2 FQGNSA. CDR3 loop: CASRPRQGAPYEQYF. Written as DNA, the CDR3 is TGTGCCAGCAGACCCCGACAGGGGGCACCCTACGAGCAGTACTTC.

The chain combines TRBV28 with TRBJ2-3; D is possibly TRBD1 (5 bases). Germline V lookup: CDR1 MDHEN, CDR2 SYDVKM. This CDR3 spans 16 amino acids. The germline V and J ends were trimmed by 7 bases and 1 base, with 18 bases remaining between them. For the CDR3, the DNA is TGTGCCAGCACTCCTGGTAAAGGGGCTGGCACAGATACGCAGTATTTT. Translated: CASTPGKGAGTDTQYF.